The source of this T cell receptor beta chain is a study of T cell responses to AZD1222 COVID-19 vaccine. Findings and caveats of the study: Only a handful of AZD1222 recipients were seropositive at baseline. Mostly white British, mostly female donors; authors suggested clonal diversity may be underestimated. Spike-specific TCR depth and breadth grew after two AZD1222 doses.

Germline CDR1 and CDR2: GTSNPN and SVGIG (reference sequence). The CDR3 covers 13 residues. V was clipped by 4 bases and J by 6 bases, with 13 bases between them. Some clones are missing from TCRdb's copy, which holds only in-frame ones; the method was immunoSEQ multiplex PCR. The table includes about 78,000 clones, 90% detected once. About this clone itself: Its antigen is unknown.

The sample here was peripheral blood, taken 28 days after the second AZD1222 dose. The chain combines TRBV30 with TRBJ2-4; D is unclear. This receptor was obtained from an adult who received the AZD1222 COVID-19 vaccine. The CDR3 coding sequence is TGTGCCTGGAACGTGCTGGGTGGAAACATTCAGTACTTC. It yields the protein CAWNVLGGNIQYF.